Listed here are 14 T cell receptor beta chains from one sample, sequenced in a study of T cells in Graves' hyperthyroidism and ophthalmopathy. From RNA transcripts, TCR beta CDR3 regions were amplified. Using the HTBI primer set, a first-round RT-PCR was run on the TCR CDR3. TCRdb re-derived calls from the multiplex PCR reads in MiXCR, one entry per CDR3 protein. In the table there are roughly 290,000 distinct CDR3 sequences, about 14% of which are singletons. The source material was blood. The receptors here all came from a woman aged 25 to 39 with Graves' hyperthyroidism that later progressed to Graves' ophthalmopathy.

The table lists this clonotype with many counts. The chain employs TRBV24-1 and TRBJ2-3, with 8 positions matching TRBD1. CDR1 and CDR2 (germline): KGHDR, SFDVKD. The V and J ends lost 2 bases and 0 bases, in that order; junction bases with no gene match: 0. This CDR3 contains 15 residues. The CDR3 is CATSDWTGSTDTQYF. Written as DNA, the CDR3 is TGTGCCACCAGTGATTGGACAGGGAGCACAGATACGCAGTATTTT.

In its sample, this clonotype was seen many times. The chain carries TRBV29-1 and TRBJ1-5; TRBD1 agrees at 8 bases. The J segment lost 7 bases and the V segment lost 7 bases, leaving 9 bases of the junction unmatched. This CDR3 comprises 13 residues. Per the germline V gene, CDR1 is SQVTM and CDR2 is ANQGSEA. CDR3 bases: TGCAGCGCAACGACAGGGGCGGGACAGCCCCAGCATTTT. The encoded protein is CSATTGAGQPQHF.

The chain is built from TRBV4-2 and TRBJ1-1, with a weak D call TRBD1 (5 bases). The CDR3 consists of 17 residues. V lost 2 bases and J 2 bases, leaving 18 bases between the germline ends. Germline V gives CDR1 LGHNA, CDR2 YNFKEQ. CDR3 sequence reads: CASSQRTRGNGNTEAFF. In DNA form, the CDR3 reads TGTGCCAGCAGCCAACGAACGAGGGGCAATGGAAACACTGAAGCTTTCTTT.

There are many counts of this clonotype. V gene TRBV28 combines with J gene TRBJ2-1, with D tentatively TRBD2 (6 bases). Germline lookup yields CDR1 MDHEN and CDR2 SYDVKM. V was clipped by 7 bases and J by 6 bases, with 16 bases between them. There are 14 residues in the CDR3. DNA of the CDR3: TGTGCCAGCATCCTCGGGACTCAACGCAATGAGCAGTTCTTC. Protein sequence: CASILGTQRNEQFF.

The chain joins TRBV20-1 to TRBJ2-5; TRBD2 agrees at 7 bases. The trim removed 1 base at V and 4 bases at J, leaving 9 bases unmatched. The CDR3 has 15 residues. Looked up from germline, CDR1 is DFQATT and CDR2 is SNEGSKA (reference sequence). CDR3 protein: CSARVLGTTRETQYF. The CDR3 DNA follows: TGCAGTGCTAGAGTCTTGGGGACTACTCGAGAGACCCAGTACTTC.

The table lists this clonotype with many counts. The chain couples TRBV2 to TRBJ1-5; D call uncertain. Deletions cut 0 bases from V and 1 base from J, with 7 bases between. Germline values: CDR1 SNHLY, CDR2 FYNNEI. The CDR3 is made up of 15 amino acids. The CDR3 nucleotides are TGTGCCAGCAGTGAAGCGGGTTGGAGCAATCAGCCCCAGCATTTT. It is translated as CASSEAGWSNQPQHF. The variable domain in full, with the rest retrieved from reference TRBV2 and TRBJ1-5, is EPEVTQTPSHQVTQMGQEVILRCVPISNHLYFYWYRQILGQKVEFLVSFYNNEISEKSEIFDDQFSVERPDGSNFTLKIRSTKLEDSAMYFCASSEAGWSNQPQHFGDGTRLSIL.

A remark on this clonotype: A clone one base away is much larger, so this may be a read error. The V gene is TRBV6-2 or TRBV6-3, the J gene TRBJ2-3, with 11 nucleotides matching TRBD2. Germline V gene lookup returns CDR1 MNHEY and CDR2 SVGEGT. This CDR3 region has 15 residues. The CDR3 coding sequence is TGTGTCAGCAGTTCTAGCGGGAGGCGGACAGATACGCAGTATTTT. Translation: CVSSSSGRRTDTQYF.

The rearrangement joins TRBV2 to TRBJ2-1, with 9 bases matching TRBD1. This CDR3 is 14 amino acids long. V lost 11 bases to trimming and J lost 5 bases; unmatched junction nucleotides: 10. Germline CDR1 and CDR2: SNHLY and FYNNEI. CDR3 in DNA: TGTGCCGTCCACGGGACAGGGCTTGACAATGAGCAGTTCTTC. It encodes CAVHGTGLDNEQFF.

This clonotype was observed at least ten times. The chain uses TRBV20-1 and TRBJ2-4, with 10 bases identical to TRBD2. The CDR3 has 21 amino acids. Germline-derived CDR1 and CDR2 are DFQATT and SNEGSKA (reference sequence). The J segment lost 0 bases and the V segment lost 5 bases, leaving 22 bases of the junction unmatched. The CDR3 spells CSAYLGAFGTSGTLAKNIQYF. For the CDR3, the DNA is TGCAGTGCTTACCTCGGGGCGTTCGGTACTAGCGGGACACTAGCCAAAAACATTCAGTACTTC.

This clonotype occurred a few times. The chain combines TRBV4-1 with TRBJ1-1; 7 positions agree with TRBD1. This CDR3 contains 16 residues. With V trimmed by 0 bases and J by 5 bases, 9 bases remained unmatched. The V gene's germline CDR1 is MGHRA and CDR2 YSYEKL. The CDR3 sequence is CASSQEKIRGRTEAFF. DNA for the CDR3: TGCGCCAGCAGCCAAGAAAAAATCAGGGGGAGGACTGAAGCTTTCTTT.

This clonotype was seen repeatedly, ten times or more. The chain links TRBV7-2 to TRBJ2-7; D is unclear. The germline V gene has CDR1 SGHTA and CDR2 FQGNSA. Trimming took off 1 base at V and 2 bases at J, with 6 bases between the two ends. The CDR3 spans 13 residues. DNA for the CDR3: TGTGCCAGCAGCTTAGAGACGGCCTACGAGCAGTACTTC. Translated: CASSLETAYEQYF.

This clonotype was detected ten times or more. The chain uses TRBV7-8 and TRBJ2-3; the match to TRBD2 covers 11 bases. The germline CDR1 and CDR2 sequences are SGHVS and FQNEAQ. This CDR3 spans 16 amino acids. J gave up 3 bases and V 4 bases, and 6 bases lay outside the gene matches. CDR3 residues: CASSSPGLADTDTQYF. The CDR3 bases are TGTGCCAGCAGCTCGCCGGGACTAGCGGATACAGATACGCAGTATTTT.

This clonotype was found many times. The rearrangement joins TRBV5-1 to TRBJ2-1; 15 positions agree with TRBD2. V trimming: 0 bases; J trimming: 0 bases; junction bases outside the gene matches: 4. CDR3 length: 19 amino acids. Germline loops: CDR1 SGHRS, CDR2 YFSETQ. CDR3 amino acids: CASSLEGLAGGSSYNEQFF. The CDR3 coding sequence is TGCGCCAGCAGCTTGGAAGGACTAGCGGGGGGGAGCTCCTACAATGAGCAGTTCTTC. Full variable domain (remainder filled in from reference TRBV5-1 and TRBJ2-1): KAGVTQTPRYLIKTRGQQVTLSCSPISGHRSVSWYQQTPGQGLQFLFEYFSETQRNKGNFPGRFSGRQFSNSRSEMNVSTLELGDSALYLCASSLEGLAGGSSYNEQFFGPGTRLTVL.

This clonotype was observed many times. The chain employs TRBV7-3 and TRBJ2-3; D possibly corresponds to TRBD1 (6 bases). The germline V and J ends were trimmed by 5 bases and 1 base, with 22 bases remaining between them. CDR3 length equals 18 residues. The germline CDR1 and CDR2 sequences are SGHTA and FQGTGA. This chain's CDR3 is CASSPTPLQGLGTDTQYF. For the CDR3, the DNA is TGTGCCAGCAGCCCAACCCCCCTCCAGGGGCTTGGCACAGATACGCAGTATTTT.